This T cell receptor (beta chain) came from a study of shared clonotypes between healthy human individuals (dated by TCRdb to 2018 to 2020). Looking at the study overall: Three men and a couple of women, aged 18 to 49 years, made up the cohort. Each donor's leukapheresis produced roughly between roughly 0.94 and 9.5 billion PBMCs. The study deeply sequenced blood TCR repertoires of roughly five healthy adults to estimate repertoire size and the extent of clonotype sharing between individuals. For each donor, CD4 naive and CD4 memory were each given three plates, CD8 naive was given two plates, and CD8 memory was given one plate. To increase sequencing depth and limit assay-specific biases, TCR repertoire library preparation and sequencing were carried out by different laboratories using diverse techniques.

Healthy HIV-negative adults with no recently reported acute infections or vaccinations were included as donors. Every donor was a Caucasian adult residing in Nashville, Tennessee, USA. Magnetic negative selection was used to enrich CD4+ T cells, after which naive cells were positively selected on CD45RA and the negative fraction became the memory subset. After blood collection by leukapheresis, PBMCs were isolated using Ficoll-Histopaque density gradient centrifugation and then cryopreserved in the vapor phase of liquid nitrogen. Analytical flow cytometry was used to check the purity and quantity of every magnetically sorted T cell population. Genomic DNA was isolated from every sorted fraction and measured by UV absorbance on a Nanodrop 2000c. V drops 2 bases and J drops 0 bases, leaving 11 bases in between. From the cysteine up to the phenylalanine, the CDR3 has a length of 16 residues. Only the CDR3 DNA stays, 48 bases, in frame from base 1. From a lookup of the germline V gene, CDR1 and CDR2 are KGHSH and LQKENI.

Paper-wide results and their limitations: Rarefaction of sorted-subset datasets indicated incomplete sequencing despite the large sequencing depth. Estimated clonotype richness was generally larger for naive than for memory subsets. Pairwise subsampling led to the expectation that sequencing depth would affect the degree of clonotype sharing among donors. Across several donors, approximately 4.9% of naive CD4, more than 3% of naive CD8, 2.3% of memory CD4, and over 0.35% of memory CD8 clonotypes were shared. Sampling was restricted to blood, and TCR repertoires in tissues likely differ from the TCR repertoires found in blood. The genetic and exposure-history diversity represented was limited by the small number of donors. Compared with non-shared clonotypes, the clonotypes found in all four sorted-subset donors had higher generation probabilities.

This clone was counted a single time. Its cognate antigen has yet to be identified. The sample holds no much larger clone one base away, and base qualities are not on file. TCR CDR3 regions were amplified from genomic DNA by multiplex PCR using the deep immunoSEQ assay. Extracted genomic DNA from each cell subset was distributed evenly across all wells of several immunoSEQ 96-well plates, and each plate was treated as a replicate. For sorted subsets, each replicate PCR was loaded with 200 ng genomic DNA, equivalent to 25,000 to 35,000 T cell genomes. Purified libraries were quantified with a Qubit 3.0 fluorometer, sized on a Bioanalyzer 2100, and re-quantified with the KAPA Library Quantification kit. Every immunoSEQ 96-well plate was sequenced on a separate single-read 150-cycle Illumina NextSeq 550 flow cell. The authors processed their data as follows. Because the immunoSEQ output included only junctional sequences and no quality scores, the filtering could not be the same as the filtering used for full-length reads. Sequences were annotated with PyIR, a Python wrapper for IgBLAST v1.9, and V/J genes and CDR3 were assigned using IMGT germline references. Reads were filtered out if the reads had weak V/J assignments (E-value above 1e-6), no CDR3, stop codons, out-of-frame junctions, or ambiguous translated residues. A V3J clonotype was defined by an identical inferred V gene, J gene, and CDR3 amino acid sequence. Percentage overlap between repertoires was computed as shared unique clonotypes divided by the size of the smaller repertoire. RTK rarefaction, the Chao1 estimator, and Recon v2.1 estimates of unobserved clonotypes were used to assess repertoire richness. Generation probabilities were computed with OLGA for all TCRbeta clonotypes obtained by the gDNA method from several donors. What TCRdb holds here is the immuneACCESS table cut down to in-frame rearrangements. Part of the clones is not present; checked against another copy, under half of the missing clones reflect an unresolved V gene, and the others are unexplained. The DNA was the basis for D and trimming; V, J and clone size are from that table. The sample table shows 850,000 to 1,100,000 clones, and about 72% are seen once. The ten largest clonotypes hold 0.89% of the sample.

This sequence uses TRBV18 and TRBJ2-1; tentative D gene TRBD2, with 5 bases matching. This sequence originates from a man aged 18 to 29 in good health. Some clones in this sample may be carry-over from other donors' samples. Material for sequencing was memory CD4+ T cells from PBMCs. What the cell subset or site label conveys for this sample: CD45RA-negative fraction. The DNA sequence reads TGTGCCAGCTCACCAGGACGAGGGAGCTCCTACAATGAGCAGTTCTTC. This gives the protein CASSPGRGSSYNEQFF.